A single TCR beta chain is shown here with its context. Antigen unknown. These data come from a study of cytomegalovirus exposure and HLA in healthy donors. Study information: Earlier results showed approximately 110 million unique TCR beta sequences derived from some 180 million T cells. Whole-study findings and limits: Later work showed greater clonal expansion in HLA-associated TCR beta chains than in equally common others. Another analysis was done later, and it associated approximately 18,000 TCR beta sequences with HLA alleles at 0.05 false discovery rate.

From germline, CDR1 is SQVTM and CDR2 ANQGSEA. The trim removed 8 bases at V and 7 bases at J, leaving 10 bases unmatched. CDR3 length: 13 residues. The PCR had 60 Vbeta and 13 Jbeta primers. The data were produced by immunoSEQ multiplex PCR, yet TCRdb's version contains in-frame clones alone and is incomplete. The sample includes approximately 96,000 clones. The gene calls are TRBV29-1 and TRBJ2-3; 9 bases line up with TRBD2. The source of this sequence is a girl aged 5-17 years in good health and CMV-seropositive. Sequences were obtained from PBMCs. The CDR3 loop reads CSSASGDHNTQYF. The DNA for the CDR3 is TGCAGCTCCGCTAGCGGGGATCATAATACGCAGTATTTT.